This TCR beta chain was sequenced in a study of molecular identifiers for immune sequencing clone quantification. TCRdb re-called the PCR reads through MiXCR, storing one row per CDR3 protein. The sample has 250,000 to 350,000 distinct CDR3 sequences; 20% to 25% are singletons. This clonotype has ten or more counts. Libraries for naive CD8 T cells, which were made from roughly 21,000 to 960,000 sorted cells, drew on 10%, 30% or 50% of the RNA. Trimming took off 2 bases at V and 2 bases at J, with 10 bases between the two ends. Germline lookup yields CDR1 MGHDK and CDR2 SYGVNS. The CDR3 consists of 14 residues.

The sequenced sample consisted of naive CD8+ T cells from blood, with Jurkat cell RNA spiked in. The subset denotes: FACS-sorted CD8+CD4-CCR7+CD45RA+ naive T cells. The chain links TRBV25-1 to TRBJ2-7, with D perhaps given as TRBD1 or TRBD2 (5 bases each). The TCR originated in a human donor in good health. Some libraries in this study had Jurkat cell RNA spiked in. The chain's CDR3 is CASSEMGPPYEQYF. The CDR3 DNA reads as TGTGCCAGCAGTGAAATGGGACCTCCCTACGAGCAGTACTTC.